These 23 T cell receptor beta chains were sequenced from one sample in a study of blood T cell repertoires in COVID-19. The repertoire was sequenced with immunoSEQ multiplex PCR; TCRdb's copy has only in-frame clones and lacks some. The profile covers some 180,000 clones, with around 90% appearing a single time and roughly 5% taken by the ten largest. Input material: peripheral blood. The receptors here all came from a man younger than 35 with COVID-19, enrolled during active disease.

This clone was seen once. This chain connects TRBV5-1 to TRBJ2-7, with a tentative D call TRBD1 (6 bases). Germline V gene lookup returns CDR1 SGHRS and CDR2 YFSETQ. The CDR3 is made up of 15 amino acids. V lost 1 base and J lost 2, with 13 bases in between. The CDR3 reads CASSLLQGNPYEQYF. The CDR3 DNA sequence: TGCGCCAGCAGCTTGTTACAGGGTAATCCCTACGAGCAGTACTTC.

The gene calls are TRBV25-1 and TRBJ1-4, with 7 bases lining up with TRBD1. Germline-derived CDR1 and CDR2 are MGHDK and SYGVNS. Trimming removed 4 bases from V and 8 bases from J; junction bases left unmatched: 7. This CDR3 spans 14 amino acids. Here the CDR3 DNA reads TGTGCCAGCAGTGCGACAGGGTGGGCAGAAAAACTGTTTTTT. This gives the protein CASSATGWAEKLFF.

The genes are TRBV29-1 and TRBJ2-2, with 8 positions matching TRBD1. This CDR3 contains 13 residues. Germline V CDR1 and CDR2: SQVTM, ANQGSEA. V shed 3 bases, J shed 6 bases, and the junction held 3 bases outside the gene matches. The CDR3 reads CSVDQGAAGELFF. CDR3 DNA sequence: TGCAGCGTTGACCAGGGGGCCGCCGGGGAGCTGTTTTTT.

The genes are TRBV27 and TRBJ2-6; tentative D call: TRBD1 (5 bases). The germline gives CDR1 MNHEY, CDR2 SMNVEV (reference sequence). This CDR3 is built from 15 residues. V was pared by 3 bases and J by 2 bases, with 8 bases between. CDR3 sequence reads: CASSFLGAGANVLTF. The CDR3 nucleotides are TGTGCCAGCAGTTTCTTAGGGGCTGGGGCCAACGTCCTGACTTTC.

The chain combines TRBV9 with TRBJ1-3; D is unclear. V lost 4 bases to trimming and J lost 7 bases, with 12 bases between them. Germline lookup yields CDR1 SGDLS and CDR2 YYNGEE. The CDR3 is 13 amino acids. The CDR3 is CASSKDLGNTIYF. For the CDR3, the DNA is TGTGCCAGCAGCAAGGATCTCGGGAACACCATATATTTT.

This chain joins TRBV10-3 and TRBJ1-2; no clear D gene. Trimming left V 9 bases short and J 1 base short, with 9 bases between. This CDR3 is built from 12 residues. Germline V gives CDR1 ENHRY, CDR2 SYGVKD. The CDR3 nucleotides are TGTGCCATTATGAGCGATAACTATGGCTACACCTTC. It is translated as CAIMSDNYGYTF.

The J gene is TRBJ2-7, the V gene TRBV4-1; D is uncertain. Trimming took 4 bases from V and 0 from J, leaving 10 bases between them. Germline V gene sequence: CDR1 MGHRA, CDR2 YSYEKL. The CDR3 extends over 14 amino acids. The CDR3 here is CASSRTAASYEQYF. For the CDR3, the DNA is TGCGCCAGCAGCCGAACAGCAGCCTCCTACGAGCAGTACTTC.

This chain links TRBV5-5 with TRBJ1-1, with D uncertain. The CDR3 length is 14 residues. Trimming took 2 bases from V and 1 from J, leaving 9 bases between them. Germline values: CDR1 SGHKS, CDR2 YYEKEE (reference sequence). As DNA, the CDR3 is TGTGCCAGCAGCTTCGGGGTCACGAACACTGAAGCTTTCTTT. Amino acid sequence: CASSFGVTNTEAFF.

The chain has TRBV5-4 and TRBJ1-3, with D hard to call. This CDR3 is 16 amino acids long. The germline V gene has CDR1 SGHNT and CDR2 YYREEE (reference sequence). Trimming cost V 0 bases and J 0 bases, with 10 bases left between them. The CDR3 here is CASSLEPGSSGNTIYF. The CDR3 DNA sequence: TGTGCCAGCAGCTTGGAACCGGGTAGCTCTGGAAACACCATATATTTT.

The J gene is TRBJ1-5, the V gene TRBV27, with TRBD1 matching over 7 bases. Per the germline V gene, CDR1 is MNHEY and CDR2 is SMNVEV (reference sequence). V trimming: 4 bases; J trimming: 2 bases; junction bases outside the gene matches: 8. There are 16 residues in the CDR3. CDR3 loop: CASSSARDSRNQPQHF. The CDR3 DNA follows: TGTGCCAGCAGTTCGGCGCGGGACAGCCGCAATCAGCCCCAGCATTTT.

CDR3 loop: CASSPARDYEQYF. The DNA for the CDR3 is TGTGCCAGCAGCCCCGCCAGGGACTACGAGCAGTACTTC. The V call is TRBV7-8, the J call TRBJ2-7; D might be TRBD1 (5 bases). Per germline, CDR1 SGHVS and CDR2 FQNEAQ. This CDR3 contains 13 residues. Trimming stripped 5 bases from V and 3 bases from J, with 11 bases between.

The chain recombines TRBV10-3 with TRBJ1-2; perhaps TRBD1 as D (5 bases). Germline V gene lookup returns CDR1 ENHRY and CDR2 SYGVKD. Trimming cost V 2 bases and J 4 bases, with 5 bases left between them. This CDR3 has 12 amino acids. As DNA, the CDR3 is TGTGCCATCAGTGAGGACAGCTATGGCTACACCTTC. Protein product: CAISEDSYGYTF.

This chain joins TRBV28 and TRBJ1-1; 12 bases align to TRBD1. Trimming removed 8 bases from V and 3 bases from J; junction bases left unmatched: 4. The CDR3 has 14 residues. CDR1 and CDR2 from the germline V gene are MDHEN and SYDVKM. The CDR3 DNA follows: TGTGCCAGCCTGGGACAGGGGGCTTACACTGAAGCTTTCTTT. This translates into CASLGQGAYTEAFF.

The chain uses TRBV15 and TRBJ2-1; tentative D call: TRBD2 (6 bases). This CDR3 is built from 14 residues. V dropped 1 base and J dropped 6 bases, with 10 bases sitting between them. Germline V CDR1 and CDR2: LNHNV, YYDKDF (reference sequence). This chain's CDR3 is CATSRAAGLNEQFF. The CDR3 region has the DNA TGTGCCACCAGCAGAGCGGCGGGGCTCAATGAGCAGTTCTTC.

The sample holds one count of this clone. This chain connects TRBV15 to TRBJ1-5; maybe TRBD1 (6 bases). The V gene lost 11 bases and the J gene lost 1 base, with 18 bases spanning the gap. CDR3 length: 15 residues. CDR1 and CDR2 (germline): LNHNV, YYDKDF (reference sequence). DNA of the CDR3: TGTGCCGTACAGGGCGATAGGGCCAGCAATCAGCCCCAGCATTTT. Its protein is CAVQGDRASNQPQHF.

The chain couples TRBV7-2 to TRBJ2-7; D may be TRBD1 (5 bases). V lost 5 bases and J 0 bases, leaving 14 bases between the germline ends. Germline assignment: CDR1 SGHTA and CDR2 FQGNSA. The length of the CDR3 is 15 residues. CDR3 coding DNA: TGTGCCAGCAGCCCCGCCAGGGCCTCCTCCTACGAGCAGTACTTC. Residues: CASSPARASSYEQYF.

V is TRBV7-2 and J is TRBJ2-7; TRBD2 matches 8 bases. This CDR3 is 15 amino acids long. The V and J ends lost 1 base and 7 bases, in that order; junction bases with no gene match: 9. Per the germline V gene, CDR1 is SGHTA and CDR2 is FQGNSA. CDR3 amino acids: CASSLGGTRALEQYF. The CDR3 coding sequence is TGTGCCAGCAGCTTAGGGGGGACTAGAGCTCTAGAGCAGTACTTC.

CDR3 in amino acids: CASSVAGGSSYEQYF. CDR3 DNA: TGTGCCAGCAGCGTAGCAGGCGGGAGCTCCTACGAGCAGTACTTC. This chain connects TRBV9 to TRBJ2-7; TRBD2 aligns across 7 bases. From germline, CDR1 is SGDLS and CDR2 YYNGEE. The CDR3 runs to 15 residues. V was clipped by 0 bases and J by 0 bases; unmatched bases: 3.

V usage is TRBV28 and J usage is TRBJ1-2; 8 bases line up with TRBD1. Germline CDR1 MDHEN, CDR2 SYDVKM. There are 14 residues in the CDR3. V lost 5 bases to trimming and J lost 6 bases; unmatched junction nucleotides: 8. The CDR3, as DNA: TGTGCCAGCAGTCGGCAGGGGGCTTGGGATGGCTACACCTTC. The encoded protein is CASSRQGAWDGYTF.

The V call is TRBV5-6, the J call TRBJ2-2, with D tentatively TRBD1 (5 bases). The CDR3 has 15 amino acids. The V and J ends lost 4 bases and 0 bases respectively, with 10 bases between them. Per the germline V gene, CDR1 is SGHDT and CDR2 is YYEEEE. CDR3 sequence reads: CASSSLTANTGELFF. CDR3 sequence (DNA): TGTGCCAGCAGCAGCCTGACAGCGAACACCGGGGAGCTGTTTTTT.

The J gene is TRBJ2-7, the V gene TRBV27, with D possibly being TRBD1 (7 bases). CDR1 is MNHEY, CDR2 SMNVEV, per germline (reference sequence). The CDR3 spans 16 residues. Deletions cut 2 bases from V and 7 bases from J, with 21 bases between. The CDR3 reads CASSLLSRDRGREQYF. CDR3 nucleotide sequence: TGTGCCAGCAGTTTACTAAGCCGGGACAGAGGGAGGGAGCAGTACTTC.

This clone was seen just once. The DNA for the CDR3 is TGTGCCAGTAACACTAGGGGGACAGGGGGTGGCAATCAGCCCCAGCATTTT. Protein: CASNTRGTGGGNQPQHF. The chain recombines TRBV19 with TRBJ1-5, with 11 bases that match TRBD1. Trimming removed 7 bases from V and 2 bases from J; junction bases left unmatched: 10. This CDR3 comprises 17 residues. Germline CDR1 reads LNHDA; CDR2 reads SQIVND (reference sequence).

The chain recombines TRBV7-2 with TRBJ1-3; D unclear. V dropped 3 bases and J dropped 4 bases, with 7 bases sitting between them. The CDR3 length is 13 residues. CDR1 SGHTA and CDR2 FQGNSA come from the germline V gene. The CDR3 region is CASSFLAGNTIYF. For the CDR3, the DNA is TGTGCCAGCAGCTTTCTCGCGGGAAACACCATATATTTT.